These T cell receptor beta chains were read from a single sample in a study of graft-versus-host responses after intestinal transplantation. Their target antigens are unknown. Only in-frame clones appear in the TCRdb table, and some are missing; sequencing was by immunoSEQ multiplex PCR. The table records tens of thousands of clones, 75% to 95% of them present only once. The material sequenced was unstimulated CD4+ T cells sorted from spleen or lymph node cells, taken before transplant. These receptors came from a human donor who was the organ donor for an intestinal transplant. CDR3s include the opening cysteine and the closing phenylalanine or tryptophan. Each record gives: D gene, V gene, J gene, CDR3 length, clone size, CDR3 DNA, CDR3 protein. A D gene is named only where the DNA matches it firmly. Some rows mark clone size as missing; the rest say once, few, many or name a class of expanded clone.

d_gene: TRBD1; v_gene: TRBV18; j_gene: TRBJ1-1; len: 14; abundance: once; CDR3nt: TGTGCCAGCTCACCCGACAGGGCGAACACTGAAGCTTTCTTT; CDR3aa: CASSPDRANTEAFF
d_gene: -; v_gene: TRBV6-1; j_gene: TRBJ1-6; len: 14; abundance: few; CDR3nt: TGTGCCAGCAGTGCTTTTGAGGATAGTTCACCCCTCCACTTT; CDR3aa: CASSAFEDSSPLHF
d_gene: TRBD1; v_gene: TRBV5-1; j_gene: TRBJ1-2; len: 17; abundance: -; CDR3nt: TGCGCCAGCAGCTTGAGGGAGGTAGGGGGCATGAACTATGGCTACACCTTC; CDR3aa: CASSLREVGGMNYGYTF
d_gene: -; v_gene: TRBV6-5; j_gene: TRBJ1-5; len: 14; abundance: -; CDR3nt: TGTGCCAGCAGTGAACAGAGTAGCAATCAGCCCCAGCATTTT; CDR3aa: CASSEQSSNQPQHF
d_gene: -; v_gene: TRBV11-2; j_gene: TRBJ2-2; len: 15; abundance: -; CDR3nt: TGTGCCAGCAGCTTGCAACGGACAAACACCGGGGAGCTGTTTTTT; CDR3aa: CASSLQRTNTGELFF
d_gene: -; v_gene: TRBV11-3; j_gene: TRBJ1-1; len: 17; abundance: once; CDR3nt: TGTGCCAGCAGCTTCCGCACGCTGCGGGTCATGAACACTGAAGCTTTCTTT; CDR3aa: CASSFRTLRVMNTEAFF
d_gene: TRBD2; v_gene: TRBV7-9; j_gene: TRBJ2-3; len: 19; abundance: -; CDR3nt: TGTGCCAGCAGCTTAGCCCCCGAGACTAGCGGGGACACCACAGATACGCAGTATTTT; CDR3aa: CASSLAPETSGDTTDTQYF
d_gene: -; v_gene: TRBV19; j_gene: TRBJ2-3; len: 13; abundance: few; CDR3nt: TGTGCCAGTAGTGGGGGACTGGGAGATACGCAGTATTTT; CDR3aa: CASSGGLGDTQYF
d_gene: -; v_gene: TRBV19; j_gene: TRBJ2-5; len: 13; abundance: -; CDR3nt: TGTGCCAGTAGTGACACTGGAAAAGAGACCCAGTACTTC; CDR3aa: CASSDTGKETQYF
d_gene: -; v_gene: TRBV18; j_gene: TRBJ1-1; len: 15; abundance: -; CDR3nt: TGTGCCAGCTCACCAACAGGTTCCTCTGGTGGTGAAGCTTTCTTT; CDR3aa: CASSPTGSSGGEAFF
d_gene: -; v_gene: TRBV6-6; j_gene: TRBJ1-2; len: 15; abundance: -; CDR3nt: TGTGCCAGCACTGGACGACAGCAACTTAACTATGGCTACACCTTC; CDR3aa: CASTGRQQLNYGYTF
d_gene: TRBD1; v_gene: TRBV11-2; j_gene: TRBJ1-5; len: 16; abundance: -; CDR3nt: TGTGCCAGCAGCTTAAAGCCGGGACAGGGCAATCAGCCCCAGCATTTT; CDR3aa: CASSLKPGQGNQPQHF
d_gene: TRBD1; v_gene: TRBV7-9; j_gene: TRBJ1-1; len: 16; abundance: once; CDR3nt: TGTGCCAGCAGCTCCCCCTACGGACAGGGGGGGACTGAAGCTTTCTTT; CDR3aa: CASSSPYGQGGTEAFF
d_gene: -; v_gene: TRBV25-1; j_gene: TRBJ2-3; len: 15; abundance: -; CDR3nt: TGTGCCAGCAGTAATAAGCTAACTAGCACAGATACGCAGTATTTT; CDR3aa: CASSNKLTSTDTQYF
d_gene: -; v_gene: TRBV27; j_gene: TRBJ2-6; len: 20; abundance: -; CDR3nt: TGTGCCAGCCCAAAACGACGCCCGCGGGAACCCTTCTCTGGGGCCAACGTCCTGACTTTC; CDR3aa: CASPKRRPREPFSGANVLTF
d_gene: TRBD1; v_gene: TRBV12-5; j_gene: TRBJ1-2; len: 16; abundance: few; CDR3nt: TGTGCTAGTGGTTTGAGATCTGGGACAGGTCCCTCAAGCCCATCCTTC; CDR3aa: CASGLRSGTGPSSPSF
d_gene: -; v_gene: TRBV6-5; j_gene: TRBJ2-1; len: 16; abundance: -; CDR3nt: TGTGCCAGCAGTTACTCAGGACCCGGGACTTCGGGGGAGCAGTTCTTC; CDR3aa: CASSYSGPGTSGEQFF
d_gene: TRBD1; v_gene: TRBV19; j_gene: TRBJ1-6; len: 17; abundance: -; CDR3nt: TGTGCCAGTAGTAGGGGGACAGGGTATGGCCTTAATTCACCCCTCCACTTT; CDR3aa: CASSRGTGYGLNSPLHF
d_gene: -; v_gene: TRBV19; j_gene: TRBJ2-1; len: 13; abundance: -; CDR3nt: TGTGCCAGTAGTCTCGGGAACTACAATGAGCAGTTCTTC; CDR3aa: CASSLGNYNEQFF
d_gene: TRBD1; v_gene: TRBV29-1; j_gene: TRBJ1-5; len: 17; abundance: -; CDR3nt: TGCAGCGTTGACGGCCGGGGACAGGGGCCCGTTAAACAGCCCCAGCATTTT; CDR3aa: CSVDGRGQGPVKQPQHF
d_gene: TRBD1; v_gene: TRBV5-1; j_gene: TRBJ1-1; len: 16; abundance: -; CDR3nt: TGCGCCAGCAGCAGGACAGGGGGGGGAACAACTACTGAAGCTTTCTTT; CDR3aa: CASSRTGGGTTTEAFF
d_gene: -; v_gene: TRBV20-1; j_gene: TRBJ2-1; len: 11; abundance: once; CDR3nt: TGCAGTGCTAATCCCTCGTATGAGCAGTTCTTC; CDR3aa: CSANPSYEQFF
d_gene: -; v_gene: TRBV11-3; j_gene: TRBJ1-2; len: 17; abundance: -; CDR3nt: TGTGCCAGCAGCTTCAATGTGCAGGGCGTAGGGTACGGTGGCTACACCTTC; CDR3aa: CASSFNVQGVGYGGYTF
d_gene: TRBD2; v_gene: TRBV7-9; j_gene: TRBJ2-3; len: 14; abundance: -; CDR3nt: TGTGCCAGCAGCCGCGGGGGTAGCACAGATACGCAGTATTTT; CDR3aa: CASSRGGSTDTQYF
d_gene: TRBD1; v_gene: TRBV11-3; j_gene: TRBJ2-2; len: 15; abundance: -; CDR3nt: TGTGCCAGCAGCCCAGGGGGAAGTGACACCGGGGAGCTGTTTTTT; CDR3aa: CASSPGGSDTGELFF
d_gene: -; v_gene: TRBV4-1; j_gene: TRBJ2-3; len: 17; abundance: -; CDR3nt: TGCGCCAGCAGCCAAGCGCACTTAGGGAGCAGAAGAGATACGCAGTATTTT; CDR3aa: CASSQAHLGSRRDTQYF
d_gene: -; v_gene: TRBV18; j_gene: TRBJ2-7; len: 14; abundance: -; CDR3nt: TGTGCCAGCTCACCAGCGGGACAGTCCTACGAGCAGTACTTC; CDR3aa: CASSPAGQSYEQYF
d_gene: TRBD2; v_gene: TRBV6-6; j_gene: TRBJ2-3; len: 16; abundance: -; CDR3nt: TGTGCCAGCAGCTCCCGGAGACTAGCGGGGGGAGATACGCAGTATTTT; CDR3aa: CASSSRRLAGGDTQYF
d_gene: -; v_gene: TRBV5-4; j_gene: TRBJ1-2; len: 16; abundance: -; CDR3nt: TGTGCCAGCAGCAGGGGACACTCCGAAGTTTACTATGGCTACACCTTC; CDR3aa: CASSRGHSEVYYGYTF
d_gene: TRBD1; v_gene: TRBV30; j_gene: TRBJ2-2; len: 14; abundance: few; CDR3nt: TGTGCCCTGGCCGACAGGGGGCGCACCGGGGAGCTGTTTTTT; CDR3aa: CALADRGRTGELFF
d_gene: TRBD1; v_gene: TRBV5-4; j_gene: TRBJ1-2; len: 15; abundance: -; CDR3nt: TGTGCCAGCAGCTTCGACAGGGGGCTTATCTATGGCTACACCTTC; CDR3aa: CASSFDRGLIYGYTF
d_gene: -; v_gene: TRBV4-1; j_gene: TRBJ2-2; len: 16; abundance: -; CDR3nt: TGCGCCAGCAGCCAGTCCGAACTAGGTTTGTCCGGGGAGCTGTTTTTT; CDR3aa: CASSQSELGLSGELFF
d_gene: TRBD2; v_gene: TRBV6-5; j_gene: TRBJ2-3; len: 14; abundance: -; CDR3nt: TGTGCCAGCAGTCGTAGCGGGAAGGTAGATACGCAGTATTTT; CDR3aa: CASSRSGKVDTQYF
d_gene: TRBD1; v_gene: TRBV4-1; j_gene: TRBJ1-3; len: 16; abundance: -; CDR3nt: TGCGCCAGCAGCCTAGTCAACTCGGGACAGGGAAACACCATATATTTT; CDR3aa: CASSLVNSGQGNTIYF
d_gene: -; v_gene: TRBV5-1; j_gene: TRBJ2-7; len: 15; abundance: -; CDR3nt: TGCGCCAGCAGCTTGGCGGCAGGGATCGTCTACGAGCAGTACTTC; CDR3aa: CASSLAAGIVYEQYF
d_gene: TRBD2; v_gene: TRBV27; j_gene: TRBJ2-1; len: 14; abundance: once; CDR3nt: TGTGCCAGCAGTCCAGAACTAGCGAAGGATGAGCAGTTCTTC; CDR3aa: CASSPELAKDEQFF
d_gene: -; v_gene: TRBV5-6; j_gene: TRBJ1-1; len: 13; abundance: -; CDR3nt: TGTGCCAGCAGCTTGACAGGAAACACTGAAGCTTTCTTT; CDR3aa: CASSLTGNTEAFF
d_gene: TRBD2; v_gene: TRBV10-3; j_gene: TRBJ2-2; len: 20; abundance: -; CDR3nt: TGTGCCATCAGTAGCCTGGGACTAGCGGGAGGGCCCGAATCCACCGGGGAGCTGTTTTTT; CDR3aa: CAISSLGLAGGPESTGELFF
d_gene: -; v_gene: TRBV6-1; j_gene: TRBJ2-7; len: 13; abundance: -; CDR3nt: TGTGCCAGCAGTGGACAGTTTTACTACGAGCAGTACTTC; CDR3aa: CASSGQFYYEQYF
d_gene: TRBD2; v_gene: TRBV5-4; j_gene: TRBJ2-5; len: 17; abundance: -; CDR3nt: TGTGCCAGCAGCTCGTGGACTAGTGGACCGTACCAAGAGACCCAGTACTTC; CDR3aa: CASSSWTSGPYQETQYF
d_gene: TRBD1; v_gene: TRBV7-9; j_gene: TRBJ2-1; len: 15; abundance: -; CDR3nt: TGTGCCAGCAGCTTAGGACAGGGAATCTACAATGAGCAGTTCTTC; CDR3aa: CASSLGQGIYNEQFF
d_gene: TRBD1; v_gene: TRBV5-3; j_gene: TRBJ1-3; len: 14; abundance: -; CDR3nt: TGTGCCAGAAGCAGACAGGGGTCCGGAAACACCATATATTTT; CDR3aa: CARSRQGSGNTIYF
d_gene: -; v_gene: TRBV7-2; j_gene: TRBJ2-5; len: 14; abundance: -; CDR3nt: TGTGCCAGCAGCTTTCAGGGGGGCGGCGAGACCCAGTACTTC; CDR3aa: CASSFQGGGETQYF
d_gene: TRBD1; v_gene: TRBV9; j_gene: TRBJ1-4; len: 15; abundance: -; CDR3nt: TGTGCCAGCAGCGACTCGGACAGGGCCCATGAAAAACTGTTTTTT; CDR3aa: CASSDSDRAHEKLFF
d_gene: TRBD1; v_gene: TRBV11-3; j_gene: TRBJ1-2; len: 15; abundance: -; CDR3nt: TGTGCCAGCAGTTACAGGGGTACAGAGAACTATGGCTACACCTTC; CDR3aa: CASSYRGTENYGYTF
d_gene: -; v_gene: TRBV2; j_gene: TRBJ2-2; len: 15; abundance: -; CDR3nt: TGTGCCAGCAGCGAGCGACAGGCGAACACCGGGGAGCTGTTTTTT; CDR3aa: CASSERQANTGELFF
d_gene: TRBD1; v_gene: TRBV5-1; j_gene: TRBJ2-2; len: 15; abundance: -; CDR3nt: TGCGCCAGTTCACTCCAGGGGGTTAGCACCGGGGAGCTGTTTTTT; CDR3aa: CASSLQGVSTGELFF
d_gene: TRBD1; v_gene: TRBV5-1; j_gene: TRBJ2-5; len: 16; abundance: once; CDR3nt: TGCGCCAGCAGCTCCGTTTACAGGGGGACGTGGGAGACCCAGTACTTC; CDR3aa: CASSSVYRGTWETQYF
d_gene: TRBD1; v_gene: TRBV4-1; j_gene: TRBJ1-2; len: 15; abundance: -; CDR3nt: TGCGCCAGCAGCCAACTTACGACAGGGAACTATGGCTACACCTTC; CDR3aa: CASSQLTTGNYGYTF
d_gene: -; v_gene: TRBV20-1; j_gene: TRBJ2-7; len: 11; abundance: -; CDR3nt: TGCAGTGCTAGAGGCTCGGGAGAGCAGTACTTC; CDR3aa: CSARGSGEQYF
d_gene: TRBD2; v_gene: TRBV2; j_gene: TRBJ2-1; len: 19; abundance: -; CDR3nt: TGTGCCAGCAAGATTAGGGGACTAGCGGCATCAAAAACAGACAATGAGCAGTTCTTC; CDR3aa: CASKIRGLAASKTDNEQFF